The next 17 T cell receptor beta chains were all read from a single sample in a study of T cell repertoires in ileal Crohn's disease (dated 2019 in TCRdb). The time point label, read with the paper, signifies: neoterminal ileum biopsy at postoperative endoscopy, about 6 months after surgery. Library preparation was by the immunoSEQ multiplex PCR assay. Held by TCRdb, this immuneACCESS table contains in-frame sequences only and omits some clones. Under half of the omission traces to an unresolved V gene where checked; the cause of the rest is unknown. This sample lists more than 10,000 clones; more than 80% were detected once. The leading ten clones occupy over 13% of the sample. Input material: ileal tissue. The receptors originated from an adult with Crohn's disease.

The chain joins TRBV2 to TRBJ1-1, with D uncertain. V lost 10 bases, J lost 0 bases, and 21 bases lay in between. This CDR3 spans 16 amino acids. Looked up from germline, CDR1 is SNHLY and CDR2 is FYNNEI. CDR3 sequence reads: CATTIGSKIMNTEAFF. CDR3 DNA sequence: TGTGCCACCACAATTGGGAGCAAGATCATGAACACTGAAGCTTTCTTT. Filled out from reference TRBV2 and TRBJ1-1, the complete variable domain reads EPEVTQTPSHQVTQMGQEVILRCVPISNHLYFYWYRQILGQKVEFLVSFYNNEISEKSEIFDDQFSVERPDGSNFTLKIRSTKLEDSAMYFCATTIGSKIMNTEAFFGQGTRLTVV.

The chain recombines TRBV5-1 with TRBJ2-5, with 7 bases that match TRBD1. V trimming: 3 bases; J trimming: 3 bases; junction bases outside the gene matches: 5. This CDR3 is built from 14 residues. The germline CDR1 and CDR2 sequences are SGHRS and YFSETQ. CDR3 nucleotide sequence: TGCGCCAGCAGCTCACCGGACAGGAAAGAGACCCAGTACTTC. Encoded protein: CASSSPDRKETQYF.

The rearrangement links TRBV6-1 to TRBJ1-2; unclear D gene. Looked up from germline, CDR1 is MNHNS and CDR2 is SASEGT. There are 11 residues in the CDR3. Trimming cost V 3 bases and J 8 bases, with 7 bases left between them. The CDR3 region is CASSDPGGYTF. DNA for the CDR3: TGTGCCAGCAGTGACCCGGGAGGCTACACCTTC.

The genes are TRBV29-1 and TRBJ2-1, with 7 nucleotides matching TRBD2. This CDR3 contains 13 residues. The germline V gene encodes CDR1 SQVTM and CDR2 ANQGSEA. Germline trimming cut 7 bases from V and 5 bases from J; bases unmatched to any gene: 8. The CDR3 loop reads CSARPGLDNEQFF. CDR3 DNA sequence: TGCAGCGCCAGGCCCGGACTAGACAATGAGCAGTTCTTC.

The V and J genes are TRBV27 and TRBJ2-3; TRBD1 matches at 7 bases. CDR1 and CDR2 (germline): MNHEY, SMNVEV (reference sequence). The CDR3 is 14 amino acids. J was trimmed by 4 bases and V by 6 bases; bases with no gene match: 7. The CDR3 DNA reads TGTGCCAGCAGACCCCAGGGGGTTTCAGATACGCAGTATTTT. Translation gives CASRPQGVSDTQYF.

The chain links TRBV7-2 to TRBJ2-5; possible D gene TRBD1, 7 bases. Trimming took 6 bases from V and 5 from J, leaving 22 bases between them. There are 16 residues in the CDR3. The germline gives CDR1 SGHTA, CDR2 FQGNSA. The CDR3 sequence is CASSPGGTVRRETQYF. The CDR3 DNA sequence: TGTGCCAGCAGTCCTGGCGGGACAGTTCGCCGGGAGACCCAGTACTTC.

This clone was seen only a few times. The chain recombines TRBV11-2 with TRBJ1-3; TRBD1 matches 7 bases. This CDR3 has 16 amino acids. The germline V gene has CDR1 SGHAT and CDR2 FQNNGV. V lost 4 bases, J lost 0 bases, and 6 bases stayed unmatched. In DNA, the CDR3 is TGTGCCAGCAGCTCAGGGGGACCGAACTCTGGAAACACCATATATTTT. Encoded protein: CASSSGGPNSGNTIYF.

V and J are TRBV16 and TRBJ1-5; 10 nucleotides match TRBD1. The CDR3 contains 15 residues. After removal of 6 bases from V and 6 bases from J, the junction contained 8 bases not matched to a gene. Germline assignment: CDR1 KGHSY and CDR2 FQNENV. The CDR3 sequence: CASRPGQGKGQPQHF. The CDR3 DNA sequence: TGTGCCAGCAGACCGGGACAGGGGAAAGGTCAGCCCCAGCATTTT.

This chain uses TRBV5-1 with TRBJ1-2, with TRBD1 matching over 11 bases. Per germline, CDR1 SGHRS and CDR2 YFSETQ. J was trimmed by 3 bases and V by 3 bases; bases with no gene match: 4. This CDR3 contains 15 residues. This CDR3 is CASSWGTGGDYGYTF. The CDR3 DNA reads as TGCGCCAGCAGCTGGGGGACAGGGGGGGACTATGGCTACACCTTC. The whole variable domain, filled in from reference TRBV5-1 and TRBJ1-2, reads KAGVTQTPRYLIKTRGQQVTLSCSPISGHRSVSWYQQTPGQGLQFLFEYFSETQRNKGNFPGRFSGRQFSNSRSEMNVSTLELGDSALYLCASSWGTGGDYGYTFGSGTRLTVV.

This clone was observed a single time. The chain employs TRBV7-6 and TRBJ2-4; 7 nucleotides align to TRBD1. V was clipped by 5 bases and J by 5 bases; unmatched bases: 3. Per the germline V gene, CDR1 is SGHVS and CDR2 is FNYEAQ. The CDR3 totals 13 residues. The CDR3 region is CASSPGQQNIQYF. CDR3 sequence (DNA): TGTGCCAGCAGCCCGGGACAGCAAAACATTCAGTACTTC.

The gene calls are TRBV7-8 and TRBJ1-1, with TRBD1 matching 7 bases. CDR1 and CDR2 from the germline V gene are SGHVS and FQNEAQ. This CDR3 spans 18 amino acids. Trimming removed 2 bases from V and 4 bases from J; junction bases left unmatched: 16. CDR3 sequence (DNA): TGTGCCAGCAGCTTAACGGGACAGTATGTGACAGGGCGCACTGAAGCTTTCTTT. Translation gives CASSLTGQYVTGRTEAFF.

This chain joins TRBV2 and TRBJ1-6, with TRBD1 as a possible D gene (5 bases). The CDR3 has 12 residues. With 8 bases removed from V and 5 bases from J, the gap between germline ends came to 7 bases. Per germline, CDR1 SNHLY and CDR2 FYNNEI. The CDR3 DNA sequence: TGTGCCAGCGCAGGGAATAATTCACCCCTCCACTTT. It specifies CASAGNNSPLHF.

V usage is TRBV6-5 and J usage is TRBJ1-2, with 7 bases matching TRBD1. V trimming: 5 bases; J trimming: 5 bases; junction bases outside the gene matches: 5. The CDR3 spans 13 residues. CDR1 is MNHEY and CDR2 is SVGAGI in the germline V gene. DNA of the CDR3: TGTGCCAGCAGTGACAACAGGGGATATGGCTACACCTTC. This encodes CASSDNRGYGYTF.

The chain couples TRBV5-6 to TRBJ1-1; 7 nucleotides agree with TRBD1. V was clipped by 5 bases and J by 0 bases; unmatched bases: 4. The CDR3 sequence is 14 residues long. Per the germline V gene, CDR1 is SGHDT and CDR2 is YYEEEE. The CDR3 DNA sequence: TGTGCCAGCAGACAGACAGGGATGAACACTGAAGCTTTCTTT. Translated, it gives CASRQTGMNTEAFF.

The CDR3 coding sequence is TGTGCCCAAGCGGCGGGAGGTCCTTCAGATACGCAGTATTTT. Translating gives CAQAAGGPSDTQYF. The chain is built from TRBV5-4 and TRBJ2-3, with TRBD2 identical over 8 bases. This CDR3 has 14 residues. V shed 10 bases, J shed 4 bases, and the junction held 11 bases outside the gene matches. The V gene's germline CDR1 is SGHNT and CDR2 YYREEE (reference sequence).

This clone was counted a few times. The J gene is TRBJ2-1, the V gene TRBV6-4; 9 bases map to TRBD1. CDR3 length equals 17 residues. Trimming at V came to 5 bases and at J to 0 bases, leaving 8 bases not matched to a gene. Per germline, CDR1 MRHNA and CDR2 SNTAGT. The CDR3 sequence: CASSPGTGNGSYNEQFF. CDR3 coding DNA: TGTGCCAGCAGTCCCGGGACAGGGAATGGCTCCTACAATGAGCAGTTCTTC.

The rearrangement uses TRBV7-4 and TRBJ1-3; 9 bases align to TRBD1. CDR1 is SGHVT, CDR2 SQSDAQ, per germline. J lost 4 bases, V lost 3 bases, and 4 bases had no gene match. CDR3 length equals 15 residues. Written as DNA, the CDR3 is TGTGCCAGCAGCTTTGGGACAGGGACAGGAAACACCATATATTTT. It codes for CASSFGTGTGNTIYF.